The present entry profiles one T cell receptor beta chain with its context. V shed 3 bases and J shed 6 bases, with 14 bases lying between them. This CDR3 is 14 amino acids long. The V gene's germline CDR1 is LGHDT and CDR2 YNNKEL (reference sequence). This entry belongs to a study of blood T cell repertoires in COVID-19. Some clones are missing from TCRdb's copy, which holds only in-frame ones; the method was immunoSEQ multiplex PCR. This table holds 250,000 or so clones, about 90% found once. This sequence joins TRBV3-1 (or the pseudogene TRBV3-2) and TRBJ1-1; D gene unclear. Sequencing was carried out using peripheral blood. The receptor was isolated from a woman in her fifties or sixties with COVID-19, enrolled during active disease. CDR3 loop: CASSQAWSDAEAFF. The CDR3, as DNA: TGTGCCAGCAGCCAGGCCTGGTCTGATGCTGAAGCTTTCTTT.